The 31 T cell receptor beta chains in this list originate from one sample, sequenced in a study of immune evolution from preneoplasia to lung adenocarcinoma. Sequenced by immunoSEQ multiplex PCR; TCRdb stores in-frame clones only, minus some. The sample has about 7,200 clones; almost 80% are singletons. The sequenced material came from FFPE adjacent normal lung tissue. The receptors were sampled from a person aged 65 to 85 with lung adenocarcinoma.

The V call is TRBV28, the J call TRBJ2-7, with D maybe TRBD2 (6 bases). The CDR3 has 16 residues. The germline V and J ends were trimmed by 6 bases and 0 bases, with 18 bases remaining between them. Germline CDR1 MDHEN, CDR2 SYDVKM. The CDR3 is CASRATITSYSYEQYF. The CDR3 coding sequence is TGTGCCAGCAGGGCCACTATTACTAGCTACTCCTACGAGCAGTACTTC.

The chain combines TRBV28 with TRBJ2-4; D is possibly TRBD2 (6 bases). V was trimmed by 2 bases and J by 8 bases, leaving 13 bases between them. CDR1 and CDR2 from the germline V gene are MDHEN and SYDVKM. The CDR3 runs 14 residues. The CDR3 region has the DNA TGTGCCAGCAGTTTACTGCGGGGAGGTGACATTCAGTACTTC. Amino acid sequence: CASSLLRGGDIQYF.

The chain joins TRBV11-2 to TRBJ2-7, with TRBD2 identical over 7 bases. Unmatched junction bases numbered 7, after V lost 0 bases and J lost 5 bases. CDR3 length equals 15 residues. Per germline, CDR1 SGHAT and CDR2 FQNNGV. The CDR3 spells CASSLDHWGGDEQYF. In DNA, the CDR3 is TGTGCCAGCAGCTTAGATCACTGGGGGGGGGACGAGCAGTACTTC.

This chain links TRBV5-6 with TRBJ2-3, with TRBD2 matching 8 bases. The CDR3 is 16 amino acids. J gave up 1 base and V 1 base, and 5 bases lay outside the gene matches. Germline CDR1 and CDR2: SGHDT and YYEEEE. CDR3 amino acids: CASSLRGGPGTDTQYF. The DNA for the CDR3 is TGTGCCAGCAGCTTGCGGGGGGGCCCTGGCACAGATACGCAGTATTTT.

This sequence joins TRBV5-3 and TRBJ2-2; 8 nucleotides match TRBD1. TRBV5-3 carries the ORF label, with uncertain function. CDR3 size: 16 residues. Trimming took 5 bases from V and 1 from J; bases not matched to a gene: 7. Here the CDR3 DNA reads TGTGCCAGAAGGTACTCCGGGACAGGGAACACCGGGGAGCTGTTTTTT. Translation: CARRYSGTGNTGELFF.

The V and J genes are TRBV7-9 and TRBJ2-5, with D possibly being TRBD1 (6 bases). V was pared by 3 bases and J by 5 bases, with 10 bases between. There are 13 residues in the CDR3. Germline V gene lookup returns CDR1 SEHNR and CDR2 FQNEAQ (reference sequence). The DNA of the CDR3 is TGTGCCAGCAGCTTGGGGGCAATGGAGACCCAGTACTTC. This translates into CASSLGAMETQYF.

CDR3 nucleotide sequence: TGTGCCATCAGTGAGTCCGCAGGGCCAGGATCCGAGCAGTACTTC. Its protein product is CAISESAGPGSEQYF. The genes are TRBV10-3 and TRBJ2-7, with D possibly matching TRBD1 (5 bases). The length of the CDR3 is 15 residues. Germline V gene sequence: CDR1 ENHRY, CDR2 SYGVKD. Trimming left V 0 bases short and J 6 bases short, with 15 bases between.

V gene TRBV6-1 combines with J gene TRBJ2-5, with 9 positions matching TRBD2. CDR3 length equals 14 residues. Trimming at V came to 6 bases and at J to 2 bases, leaving 4 bases not matched to a gene. In germline, CDR1 is MNHNS, CDR2 SASEGT. Here the CDR3 reads CASRTSGYQETQYF. As DNA, the CDR3 is TGTGCCAGCAGGACTAGCGGATATCAAGAGACCCAGTACTTC.

This chain joins TRBV19 and TRBJ2-1; TRBD1 aligns across 8 bases. Germline V CDR1 and CDR2: LNHDA, SQIVND (reference sequence). CDR3 size: 14 residues. Trimming cost V 1 base and J 9 bases; bases outside gene matches: 5. CDR3 sequence reads: CASSIGQGAGEQFF. CDR3 bases: TGTGCCAGTAGTATAGGCCAGGGGGCCGGTGAGCAGTTCTTC. Full variable domain (rest looked up from reference TRBV19 and TRBJ2-1): DGGITQSPKYLFRKEGQNVTLSCEQNLNHDAMYWYRQDPGQGLRLIYYSQIVNDFQKGDIAEGYSVSREKKESFPLTVTSAQKNPTAFYLCASSIGQGAGEQFFGPGTRLTVL.

The V gene is TRBV2, the J gene TRBJ1-5; D unclear. Germline assignment: CDR1 SNHLY and CDR2 FYNNEI. The CDR3 totals 14 residues. Trimming removed 6 bases from V and 2 bases from J, with 11 bases in between. DNA for the CDR3: TGTGCCAGCAGATCTGAGATAGGCAATCAGCCCCAGCATTTT. Its protein product is CASRSEIGNQPQHF.

The V and J genes are TRBV18 and TRBJ1-6; weak D call: TRBD1 (6 bases). Trimming pared 3 bases from V and 11 bases from J, leaving 14 bases between. This CDR3 comprises 14 residues. CDR1 and CDR2 from the germline V gene are KGHSH and LQKENI. The CDR3 DNA reads TGTGCCAGCTCACCGGGACAAGACGGTCCACCCCTCCACTTT. Its protein product is CASSPGQDGPPLHF. Filled out from reference TRBV18 and TRBJ1-6, the complete variable domain reads NAGVMQNPRHLVRRRGQEARLRCSPMKGHSHVYWYRQLPEEGLKFMVYLQKENIIDESGMPKERFSAEFPKEGPSILRIQQVVRGDSAAYFCASSPGQDGPPLHFGNGTRLTVT.

This chain uses TRBV7-9 with TRBJ1-1; D call uncertain. The CDR3 runs 13 residues. Trimming took off 6 bases at V and 4 bases at J, with 12 bases between the two ends. Per the germline V gene, CDR1 is SEHNR and CDR2 is FQNEAQ (reference sequence). CDR3 protein: CASSLMETTEAFF. For the CDR3, the DNA is TGTGCCAGCAGTCTCATGGAGACCACTGAAGCTTTCTTT.

The genes are TRBV5-6 and TRBJ2-3; 8 bases map to TRBD1. The J segment lost 2 bases and the V segment lost 1 base, leaving 9 bases of the junction unmatched. The CDR3 runs to 17 residues. Germline CDR1 reads SGHDT; CDR2 reads YYEEEE. In DNA form, the CDR3 reads TGTGCCAGCAGCTTGCCCAGGGGGCTGCCCTACACAGATACGCAGTATTTT. It encodes CASSLPRGLPYTDTQYF.

The V gene is TRBV5-4, the J gene TRBJ2-2; D unresolved. The germline V gene has CDR1 SGHNT and CDR2 YYREEE (reference sequence). The germline V and J ends were trimmed by 2 bases and 7 bases, with 6 bases remaining between them. This CDR3 region has 12 residues. The DNA for the CDR3 is TGTGCCAGCAGCTTCAATATCGGGGAGCTGTTTTTT. Translating gives CASSFNIGELFF.

This chain links TRBV5-1 with TRBJ1-1; TRBD1 matches 11 bases. Germline CDR1 reads SGHRS; CDR2 reads YFSETQ. With 4 bases clipped from V and 4 bases from J, the junction kept 12 bases outside the gene matches. The CDR3 has 17 residues. CDR3 in amino acids: CASSQNREDRGLTEAFF. For the CDR3, the DNA is TGCGCCAGCAGCCAGAATCGGGAGGACAGGGGGCTCACTGAAGCTTTCTTT.

This chain links TRBV7-9 with TRBJ2-3; a possible D gene is TRBD2 (6 bases). The CDR3 extends over 13 amino acids. V lost 5 bases and J lost 5, with 11 bases in between. The germline CDR1 and CDR2 sequences are SEHNR and FQNEAQ (reference sequence). The chain's CDR3 is CASSDFSGDTQYF. In nucleotides, the CDR3 is TGTGCCAGCAGCGACTTTAGCGGAGATACGCAGTATTTT.

The J gene is TRBJ2-3, the V gene TRBV14, with D tentatively TRBD2 (6 bases). The germline V gene encodes CDR1 SGHDN and CDR2 FVKESK. V lost 6 bases to trimming and J lost 2 bases, with 15 bases between them. The CDR3 is 15 amino acids. This CDR3 is CASSWVGGDTDTQYF. Written as DNA, the CDR3 is TGTGCCAGCAGTTGGGTAGGCGGGGACACAGATACGCAGTATTTT.

The J gene is TRBJ1-5, the V gene TRBV6-5; a weak D match, TRBD1 (5 bases). Germline V CDR1 and CDR2: MNHEY, SVGAGI. Trimming left V 8 bases short and J 2 bases short, with 13 bases between. CDR3 length: 14 residues. DNA of the CDR3: TGTGCCAGCTCTCAGGGTTTCGGCAATCAGCCCCAGCATTTT. Translating gives CASSQGFGNQPQHF.

This clone was seen a few times. This chain joins TRBV7-6 and TRBJ1-6; D call uncertain. Trimming removed 1 base at V and 6 bases at J, with 4 bases between. The length of the CDR3 is 13 residues. Per the germline V gene, CDR1 is SGHVS and CDR2 is FNYEAQ. CDR3 coding DNA: TGTGCCAGCAGCTTAGAGTCTAATTCACCCCTCCACTTT. This codes for CASSLESNSPLHF.

V usage is TRBV15 and J usage is TRBJ2-1, with D possibly matching TRBD1 (5 bases). Between the trimmed V and J ends, which lost 0 bases and 7 bases, there was a span of 13 bases. This CDR3 spans 15 amino acids. In germline, CDR1 is LNHNV, CDR2 YYDKDF (reference sequence). In DNA form, the CDR3 reads TGTGCCACCAGCAGAGAAAGACAGTTGTATAATGAGCAGTTCTTC. It yields the protein CATSRERQLYNEQFF.

V usage is TRBV20-1 and J usage is TRBJ2-7, with D uncertain. V lost 6 bases to trimming and J lost 5 bases, with 11 bases between them. The CDR3 contains 11 residues. Germline V gene sequence: CDR1 DFQATT, CDR2 SNEGSKA (reference sequence). Here the CDR3 reads CSASNPNEQYF. In DNA form, the CDR3 reads TGCAGTGCGTCGAACCCCAACGAGCAGTACTTC.

CDR3 region: CASSPGQGPLNYGYTF. CDR3 nucleotide sequence: TGCGCCAGCAGCCCGGGACAGGGTCCCCTAAACTATGGCTACACCTTC. The chain recombines TRBV4-1 with TRBJ1-2, with 9 bases fitting TRBD1. CDR1 is MGHRA, CDR2 YSYEKL, per germline. Trimming at V came to 4 bases and at J to 2 bases, leaving 8 bases not matched to a gene. This CDR3 region has 16 residues.

The chain couples TRBV4-1 to TRBJ2-1; 10 bases are a match to TRBD2. Per the germline V gene, CDR1 is MGHRA and CDR2 is YSYEKL. The J segment lost 3 bases and the V segment lost 0 bases, leaving 8 bases of the junction unmatched. CDR3 size: 18 residues. CDR3 sequence reads: CASSQDKRGLAVYNEQFF. CDR3 DNA sequence: TGCGCCAGCAGCCAAGATAAGAGAGGACTAGCGGTCTACAATGAGCAGTTCTTC.

This chain connects TRBV5-1 to TRBJ2-7; TRBD1 aligns across 10 bases. Trimming removed 0 bases from V and 4 bases from J; junction bases left unmatched: 7. The CDR3 loop spans 16 amino acids. Germline V gene lookup returns CDR1 SGHRS and CDR2 YFSETQ. CDR3: CASSLAGTGVGYEQYF. The CDR3 DNA is TGCGCCAGCAGCTTGGCCGGGACAGGGGTGGGGTACGAGCAGTACTTC.

V and J are TRBV18 and TRBJ2-7, with TRBD2 matching over 8 bases. This CDR3 spans 13 amino acids. Per germline, CDR1 KGHSH and CDR2 LQKENI. V was clipped by 2 bases and J by 6 bases; unmatched bases: 3. The DNA for the CDR3 is TGTGCCAGCTCACCAGGGACTAGGGGCGAGCAGTACTTC. It specifies CASSPGTRGEQYF.

This sequence joins TRBV25-1 and TRBJ2-3; 12 bases match TRBD2. The CDR3 loop spans 17 amino acids. CDR1 and CDR2 (germline): MGHDK, SYGVNS. Trimming removed 2 bases from V and 5 bases from J; junction bases left unmatched: 8. DNA of the CDR3: TGTGCCAGCAGTGAAGGCTGGACTAGCGGGGCGGGAGATACGCAGTATTTT. Its protein product is CASSEGWTSGAGDTQYF.

The J gene is TRBJ1-2, the V gene TRBV6-1, with D unresolved. V lost 8 bases, J lost 4 bases, and 17 bases lay in between. The CDR3 sequence is 14 residues long. The V gene's germline CDR1 is MNHNS and CDR2 SASEGT. CDR3 amino acids: CASRGATDSYGYTF. The CDR3 bases are TGTGCCAGCCGGGGAGCCACGGATTCCTATGGCTACACCTTC.

The chain is built from TRBV4-2 and TRBJ1-2, with D possibly being TRBD1 (5 bases). The CDR3 loop spans 13 amino acids. Trimming shortened V by 2 bases and J by 5 bases, and 9 bases separated the two germline ends. In germline, CDR1 is LGHNA, CDR2 YNFKEQ. DNA of the CDR3: TGTGCCAGCAGCCAATTCACAGGTTATGGCTACACCTTC. It yields the protein CASSQFTGYGYTF.

This clone was observed a few times. The chain links TRBV15 to TRBJ2-1; a possible D gene is TRBD2 (5 bases). CDR1 and CDR2 (germline): LNHNV, YYDKDF (reference sequence). This CDR3 contains 14 residues. Trimming left V 5 bases short and J 8 bases short, with 16 bases between. The CDR3 coding sequence is TGTGCCACCAGCGAGGGCCAGGCGGTGGATGAGCAGTTCTTC. It encodes CATSEGQAVDEQFF.

This chain connects TRBV28 to TRBJ1-2, with D uncertain. From germline, CDR1 is MDHEN and CDR2 SYDVKM. Between the trimmed V and J ends, which lost 3 bases and 8 bases, there was a span of 16 bases. The CDR3 loop spans 14 amino acids. The DNA for the CDR3 is TGTGCCAGCAGTTTCGGCACTGGTTGGGAGGGCTACACCTTC. Its translation: CASSFGTGWEGYTF.

The chain employs TRBV7-6 and TRBJ2-3; 8 bases match TRBD1. The germline V gene encodes CDR1 SGHVS and CDR2 FNYEAQ. CDR3 size: 16 residues. V was clipped by 5 bases and J by 2 bases; unmatched bases: 9. The CDR3 coding sequence is TGTGCCAGCAGCACAACAGGGGGTTCAAACACAGATACGCAGTATTTT. Translating gives CASSTTGGSNTDTQYF.